Reported below is one T cell receptor beta chain. TCRdb's table, derived via immunoSEQ multiplex PCR, lists solely in-frame clones and lacks some. The sample has around 82,000 clones; approximately 90% are singletons. This sample is drawn from a study of blood T cell repertoires in COVID-19. V was pared by 7 bases and J by 6 bases, with 7 bases of the junction left unmatched. The CDR3 loop spans 13 amino acids. CDR1 is MNHNS and CDR2 is SASEGT in the germline V gene. Sequenced sample: peripheral blood. The TCR was taken from a man between 65 and 85 years old with active or convalescent COVID-19. The chain recombines TRBV6-1 with TRBJ1-2; 8 nucleotides match TRBD1. The CDR3 spells CASTMDRANGYTF. For the CDR3, the DNA is TGTGCCAGCACCATGGACAGGGCTAATGGCTACACCTTC.